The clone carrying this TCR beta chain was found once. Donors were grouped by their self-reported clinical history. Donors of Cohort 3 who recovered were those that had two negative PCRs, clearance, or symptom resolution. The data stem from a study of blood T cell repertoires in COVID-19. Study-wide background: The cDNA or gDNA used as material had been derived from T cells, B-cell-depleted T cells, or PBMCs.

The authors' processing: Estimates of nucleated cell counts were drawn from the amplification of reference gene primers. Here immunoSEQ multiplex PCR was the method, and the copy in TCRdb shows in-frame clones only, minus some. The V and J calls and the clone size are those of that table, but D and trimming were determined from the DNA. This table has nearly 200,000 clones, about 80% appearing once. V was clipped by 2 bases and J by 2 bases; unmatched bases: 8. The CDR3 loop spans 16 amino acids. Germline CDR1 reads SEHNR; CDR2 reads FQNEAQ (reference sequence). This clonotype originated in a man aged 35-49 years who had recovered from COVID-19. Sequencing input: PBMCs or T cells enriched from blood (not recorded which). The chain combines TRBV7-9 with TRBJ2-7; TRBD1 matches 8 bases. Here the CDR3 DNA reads TGTGCCAGCAGCTTATTGTCGGACAGGGCTACCTACGAGCAGTACTTC. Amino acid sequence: CASSLLSDRATYEQYF.